This TCR beta chain was profiled in a study of T-cell reconstitution after alpha-beta-depleted transplantation in children. The CDR3 is 15 amino acids. Trimming left V 0 bases short and J 3 bases short, with 11 bases between. Germline V gene data show CDR1 as SEHNR and CDR2 as FQNEAQ (reference sequence). A library of TCRbeta sequences, prepared with unique molecular identifiers, was generated. Using its own MiXCR run on the PCR reads, TCRdb lists one record per CDR3 protein. Altogether approximately 980,000 distinct CDR3 sequences are present, under 30% being singletons, with the ten largest covering roughly 27%.

The sequence came from a boy under two years old who had a stem cell transplant for SCID, so the T cells may come from the graft donor. This specimen consisted of PBMCs, mostly from graft donor cells, obtained 360 days after TCRalphabeta/CD19-depleted stem cell transplant. The V and J genes are TRBV7-9 and TRBJ1-1; maybe TRBD1 (6 bases). The CDR3 loop reads CASSLAQGRDTEAFF. The CDR3 DNA reads TGTGCCAGCAGCTTAGCGCAGGGGAGGGACACTGAAGCTTTCTTT.